One and the same sample provided the 29 T cell receptor beta chains below, sequenced in a study of metastatic and nonmetastatic thyroid tumors. Using MiXCR, TCRdb reanalyzed the PCR reads. This table has around 41,000 clones, around 28% appearing once. Each patient went into thyroid surgery without having received any treatment. Sequenced sample: blood. These receptors originate from a male donor with papillary thyroid cancer or a benign thyroid nodule (not recorded which). Some clones in this sample may be carry-over from other donors' samples.

The chain uses TRBV5-1 and TRBJ2-3; D is possibly TRBD2 (5 bases). This CDR3 has 14 amino acids. Trimming pared 1 base from V and 1 base from J, leaving 7 bases between. Germline V gene sequence: CDR1 SGHRS, CDR2 YFSETQ. The CDR3 DNA sequence: TGCGCCAGCAGCTTGTGGCGGGGCACAGATACGCAGTATTTT. This codes for CASSLWRGTDTQYF. Combining the CDR3 with reference TRBV5-1 and TRBJ2-3 gives the whole variable domain KAGVTQTPRYLIKTRGQQVTLSCSPISGHRSVSWYQQTPGQGLQFLFEYFSETQRNKGNFPGRFSGRQFSNSRSEMNVSTLELGDSALYLCASSLWRGTDTQYFGPGTRLTVL.

This clone showed up many times. This specimen includes other DNA sequences encoding the same CDR3. The J gene is TRBJ2-7, the V gene TRBV19; 9 nucleotides align to TRBD2. V was clipped by 4 bases and J by 7 bases; unmatched bases: 5. This CDR3 contains 13 residues. The V gene's germline CDR1 is LNHDA and CDR2 SQIVND (reference sequence). For the CDR3, the DNA is TGTGCCAGTAGTAAGCGGGGGGCTCTGGAGCAGTACTTC. Protein product: CASSKRGALEQYF.

This clone was recorded at least ten times. This chain links TRBV9 with TRBJ2-1; D remains ambiguous. Trimming cost V 3 bases and J 3 bases, with 7 bases left between them. Germline V gene sequence: CDR1 SGDLS, CDR2 YYNGEE. The CDR3 contains 13 residues. CDR3 loop: CASSESSYNEQFF. The CDR3 DNA is TGTGCCAGCAGCGAGAGTAGCTACAATGAGCAGTTCTTC.

V usage is TRBV20-1 and J usage is TRBJ2-1; 7 positions agree with TRBD2. CDR3 length equals 16 residues. V trimming: 5 bases; J trimming: 7 bases; junction bases outside the gene matches: 17. Germline V gives CDR1 DFQATT, CDR2 SNEGSKA (reference sequence). The CDR3, as DNA: TGCAGTGCTCCGAGGACTAGAAGGAGGGGTATGAATGAGCAGTTCTTC. It is translated as CSAPRTRRRGMNEQFF.

This rearrangement joins TRBV20-1 to TRBJ2-7, with D tentatively TRBD1 or TRBD2 (5 bases each). In germline, CDR1 is DFQATT, CDR2 SNEGSKA (reference sequence). The CDR3 contains 12 residues. Trimming took 0 bases from V and 3 from J, leaving 6 bases between them. The CDR3 coding sequence is TGCAGTGCTAGAGATGGGGGCTACGAGCAGTACTTC. Translated: CSARDGGYEQYF.

This clone has ten or more counts. V is TRBV6-4 and J is TRBJ2-1; D could derive from TRBD1 or TRBD2 (5 bases each). V lost 0 bases and J 6 bases, leaving 15 bases between the germline ends. Germline lookup yields CDR1 MRHNA and CDR2 SNTAGT. This CDR3 comprises 16 residues. The CDR3 is CASSDSARGVSNEQFF. The DNA of the CDR3 is TGTGCCAGCAGTGACTCGGCAAGAGGGGTTAGCAATGAGCAGTTCTTC.

Worth noting for this clone: One end of the junction is discordant with germline, which a read error may explain. V gene TRBV12-3 or TRBV12-4 combines with J gene TRBJ2-5; D is unresolved. CDR3 size: 12 residues. For the CDR3, the DNA is TGTGTAAGCAGCTGGACGGAAGAGAGCCAGTACTTC. This codes for CVSSWTEESQYF.

This chain joins TRBV15 and TRBJ1-1; 7 bases agree with TRBD1. The CDR3 is 14 amino acids. Losses at the gene ends were 5 bases for V and 4 bases for J; bases not matched to a gene: 7. CDR1 and CDR2 (germline): LNHNV, YYDKDF (reference sequence). The CDR3 region is CATSPQGGGTEAFF. The DNA for the CDR3 is TGTGCCACCAGCCCTCAGGGGGGGGGCACTGAAGCTTTCTTT.

This chain links TRBV11-2 with TRBJ2-2; D is uncertain. The V and J ends lost 5 bases and 0 bases respectively, with 13 bases between them. Germline CDR1 SGHAT, CDR2 FQNNGV. The CDR3 sequence is 16 residues long. The CDR3 sequence is CASSRTAPANTGELFF. CDR3 in DNA: TGTGCCAGCAGCCGGACGGCCCCAGCGAACACCGGGGAGCTGTTTTTT.

A note on this clone: Sequence at one end of the junction differs from germline and may be a read error. This chain connects TRBV3-1 to TRBJ2-7; 10 positions match TRBD2. The CDR3 extends over 14 amino acids. Germline lookup yields CDR1 LGHDT and CDR2 YNNKEL (reference sequence). The chain's CDR3 is CANSQQREGYLQYF. DNA for the CDR3: TGTGCCAACAGCCAGCAGCGGGAGGGCTACTTGCAGTACTTC.

About this clone itself: The junction does not match germline at one end; this may be a read error. The V call is TRBV11-3, the J call TRBJ2-5; D tentatively fits TRBD1 or TRBD2 (6 bases each). Germline loops: CDR1 SGHNT, CDR2 YENEEA. The CDR3 is made up of 15 amino acids. The DNA of the CDR3 is TGTGCCAGCAGCGGTGGAGGCCGGGGGCCAGAGATCCAGTACTTC. It specifies CASSGGGRGPEIQYF.

This clone was recorded many times. The chain recombines TRBV12-3 or TRBV12-4 with TRBJ2-3; no clear D gene. This CDR3 comprises 13 residues. Trimming took 3 bases from V and 1 from J, leaving 5 bases between them. The CDR3 bases are TGTGCCAGCAGTTTTGGGGGCACAGATACGCAGTATTTT. This encodes CASSFGGTDTQYF.

This clone was counted a single time. The chain's CDR3 is CASSERRTSGSTDTQYF. CDR3 DNA sequence: TGTGCCAGCAGCGAACGCCGGACTAGCGGGAGCACAGATACGCAGTATTTT. The V call is TRBV11-2, the J call TRBJ2-3; TRBD2 agrees at 11 bases. CDR1 and CDR2 from the germline V gene are SGHAT and FQNNGV. J gave up 0 bases and V 5 bases, and 7 bases lay outside the gene matches. This CDR3 has 17 amino acids.

Comment on this clone: This CDR3 is missing its conserved last phenylalanine or tryptophan, likely due to a read error. The chain is built from TRBV9 and TRBJ2-2, with 7 bases identical to TRBD1. With V trimmed by 2 bases and J by 2 bases, 6 bases remained unmatched. The germline V gene has CDR1 SGDLS and CDR2 YYNGEE. This CDR3 has 16 residues. This chain's CDR3 is CASSVPGGFNTGELFL. The CDR3 DNA reads as TGTGCCAGCAGCGTTCCAGGGGGATTTAACACCGGGGAGCTGTTTTTA.

The chain uses TRBV7-2 and TRBJ1-6; possibly TRBD1 for D (6 bases). Germline V gene lookup returns CDR1 SGHTA and CDR2 FQGNSA. V lost 3 bases to trimming and J lost 7 bases, with 13 bases between them. The CDR3 is made up of 15 amino acids. CDR3 sequence (DNA): TGTGCCAGCAGCTTCCGTGGGGGCACCAATTCACCCCTCCACTTT. It translates to CASSFRGGTNSPLHF.

V and J are TRBV20-1 and TRBJ2-3; 13 bases match TRBD2. CDR3 length: 15 amino acids. With V trimmed by 5 bases and J by 2 bases, 4 bases remained unmatched. In germline, CDR1 is DFQATT, CDR2 SNEGSKA (reference sequence). CDR3 in amino acids: CSAGGLAGNTDTQYF. The CDR3, as DNA: TGCAGTGCTGGGGGACTAGCGGGGAACACAGATACGCAGTATTTT.

This clone occurred a few times. This sequence joins TRBV12-3 or TRBV12-4 and TRBJ2-1, with D possibly matching TRBD1 (6 bases). The V gene lost 2 bases and the J gene lost 5 bases, with 19 bases spanning the gap. This CDR3 is 17 amino acids long. The CDR3, as DNA: TGTGCCAGCAGTTTATTTCCCGGGACACTGAGTAACAATGAGCAGTTCTTC. It yields the protein CASSLFPGTLSNNEQFF.

A few counts support this clone. The chain joins TRBV10-3 to TRBJ1-2; D is undetermined. Trimming took 0 bases from V and 4 from J, leaving 9 bases between them. The V gene's germline CDR1 is ENHRY and CDR2 SYGVKD. This CDR3 spans 14 amino acids. As DNA, the CDR3 is TGTGCCATCAGTGAGTCGCCGGTAGCCTATGGCTACACCTTC. It codes for CAISESPVAYGYTF.

Concerning this clone: At one of its ends the junction is not consistent with the germline gene, which may arise from a read error. The chain joins TRBV6-1 to TRBJ2-1; 8 bases match TRBD2. The CDR3 covers 15 residues. Germline values: CDR1 MNHNS, CDR2 SASEGT. CDR3 sequence reads: CASRDLAGSYNEQFF. In DNA, the CDR3 is TGTGCCAGCCGTGACCTAGCGGGCTCCTACAATGAGCAGTTCTTC.

The chain joins TRBV9 to TRBJ1-2, with TRBD1 matching over 7 bases. V trimming: 1 base; J trimming: 8 bases; junction bases outside the gene matches: 5. CDR1 SGDLS and CDR2 YYNGEE come from the germline V gene. The CDR3 length is 13 residues. CDR3 residues: CASSVPGGRGYTF. CDR3 nucleotide sequence: TGTGCCAGCAGCGTACCAGGGGGGCGGGGCTACACCTTC.

This clone was seen only a few times. The V gene is TRBV12-3 or TRBV12-4, the J gene TRBJ1-4; no definite D call. The V and J ends lost 0 bases and 10 bases respectively, with 9 bases between them. This CDR3 has 13 amino acids. The CDR3 reads CASSLAVAVKLFF. CDR3 coding DNA: TGTGCCAGCAGTTTAGCGGTTGCAGTAAAACTGTTTTTT.

A few counts support this clone. V gene TRBV19 combines with J gene TRBJ1-2; TRBD1 agrees at 10 bases. CDR1 is LNHDA and CDR2 is SQIVND in the germline V gene (reference sequence). This CDR3 comprises 15 residues. Trimming took 6 bases from V and 2 from J; bases not matched to a gene: 6. Written as DNA, the CDR3 is TGTGCCAGTAGATCGACAGGGGGCAACAACTATGGCTACACCTTC. Protein sequence: CASRSTGGNNYGYTF.

This rearrangement joins TRBV28 to TRBJ2-1, with 8 positions matching TRBD2. V trimming: 7 bases; J trimming: 6 bases; junction bases outside the gene matches: 14. This CDR3 is built from 16 residues. CDR1 is MDHEN, CDR2 SYDVKM, per germline. This CDR3 is CASIYPGLVEPNEQFF. The DNA of the CDR3 is TGTGCCAGCATTTACCCGGGACTAGTGGAACCCAATGAGCAGTTCTTC.

The rearrangement uses TRBV20-1 and TRBJ2-1; 10 nucleotides agree with TRBD2. V gave up 2 bases and J gave up 7 bases; unmatched junction bases: 5. Per the germline V gene, CDR1 is DFQATT and CDR2 is SNEGSKA (reference sequence). This CDR3 has 14 amino acids. The CDR3 is CSARHTSGTNEQFF. CDR3 DNA: TGCAGTGCTAGACATACTAGCGGGACGAATGAGCAGTTCTTC.

This clone was counted many times. The CDR3 sequence is CASDDLETQYF. In DNA form, the CDR3 reads TGTGCCAGCGACGACTTGGAGACCCAGTACTTC. The genes are TRBV7-9 and TRBJ2-5, with D unresolved. This CDR3 is built from 11 residues. V lost 8 bases, J lost 5 bases, and 9 bases lay in between. Germline V gene data show CDR1 as SEHNR and CDR2 as FQNEAQ (reference sequence).

The chain combines TRBV11-1 with TRBJ2-3; 9 bases line up with TRBD1. The V and J ends lost 3 bases and 4 bases, in that order; junction bases with no gene match: 11. This CDR3 is 17 amino acids long. In germline, CDR1 is SGHAT, CDR2 FQDESV (reference sequence). CDR3 sequence: CASSFVQTGQGSDTQYF. DNA for the CDR3: TGTGCCAGCAGCTTCGTACAAACGGGACAGGGATCAGATACGCAGTATTTT.

This chain connects TRBV6-1 to TRBJ1-1; D call uncertain. The V end lost 6 bases, the J end lost 2 bases, and 13 bases lay between the germline ends. The CDR3 is 14 residues long. Germline V CDR1 and CDR2: MNHNS, SASEGT. CDR3 residues: CASSSPSGNTEAFF. DNA of the CDR3: TGTGCCAGCAGCTCCCCCTCAGGAAACACTGAAGCTTTCTTT.

The V gene is TRBV18, the J gene TRBJ2-7, with D maybe TRBD1 (5 bases). Between the trimmed V and J ends, which lost 2 bases and 5 bases, there was a span of 16 bases. Per the germline V gene, CDR1 is KGHSH and CDR2 is LQKENI. The CDR3 extends over 15 amino acids. CDR3 protein: CASSPVQGLGHEQYF. Written as DNA, the CDR3 is TGTGCCAGCTCACCAGTTCAGGGTCTGGGCCACGAGCAGTACTTC.

V and J are TRBV20-1 and TRBJ1-2; no clear D. This CDR3 contains 13 residues. Trimming left V 0 bases short and J 8 bases short, with 13 bases between. Germline CDR1 reads DFQATT; CDR2 reads SNEGSKA (reference sequence). CDR3 sequence: CSARDSAETGYTF. The CDR3, as DNA: TGCAGTGCTAGAGATTCGGCAGAAACCGGCTACACCTTC.